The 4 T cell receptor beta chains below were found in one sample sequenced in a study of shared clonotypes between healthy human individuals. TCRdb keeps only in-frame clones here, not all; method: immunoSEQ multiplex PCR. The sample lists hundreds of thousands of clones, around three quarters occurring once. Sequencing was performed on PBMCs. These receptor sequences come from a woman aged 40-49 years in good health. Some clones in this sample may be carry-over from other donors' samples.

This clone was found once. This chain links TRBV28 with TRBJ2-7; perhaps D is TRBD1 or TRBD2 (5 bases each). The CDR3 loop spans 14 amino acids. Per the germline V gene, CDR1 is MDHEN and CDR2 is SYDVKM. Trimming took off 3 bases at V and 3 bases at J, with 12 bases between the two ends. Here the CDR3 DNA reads TGTGCCAGCAGTTTCCGGGGCATAGGCTACGAGCAGTACTTC. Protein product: CASSFRGIGYEQYF.

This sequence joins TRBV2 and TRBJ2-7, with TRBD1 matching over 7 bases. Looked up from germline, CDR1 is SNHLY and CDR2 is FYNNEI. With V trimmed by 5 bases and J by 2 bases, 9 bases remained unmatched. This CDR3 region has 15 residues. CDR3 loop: CASSPTTGAAYEQYF. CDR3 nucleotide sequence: TGTGCCAGCAGTCCGACAACAGGGGCGGCCTACGAGCAGTACTTC.

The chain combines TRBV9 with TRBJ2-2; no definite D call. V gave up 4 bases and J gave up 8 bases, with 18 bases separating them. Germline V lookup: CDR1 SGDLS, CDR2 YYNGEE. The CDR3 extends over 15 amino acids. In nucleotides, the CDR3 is TGTGCCAGCAGCCCCAATCGTTTGGTTACAGGGGAGCTGTTTTTT. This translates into CASSPNRLVTGELFF.

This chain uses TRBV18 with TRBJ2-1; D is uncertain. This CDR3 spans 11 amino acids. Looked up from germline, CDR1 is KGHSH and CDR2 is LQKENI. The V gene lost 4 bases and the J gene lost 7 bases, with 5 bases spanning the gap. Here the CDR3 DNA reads TGTGCCAGCTCACGTGAAAATGAGCAGTTCTTC. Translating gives CASSRENEQFF.